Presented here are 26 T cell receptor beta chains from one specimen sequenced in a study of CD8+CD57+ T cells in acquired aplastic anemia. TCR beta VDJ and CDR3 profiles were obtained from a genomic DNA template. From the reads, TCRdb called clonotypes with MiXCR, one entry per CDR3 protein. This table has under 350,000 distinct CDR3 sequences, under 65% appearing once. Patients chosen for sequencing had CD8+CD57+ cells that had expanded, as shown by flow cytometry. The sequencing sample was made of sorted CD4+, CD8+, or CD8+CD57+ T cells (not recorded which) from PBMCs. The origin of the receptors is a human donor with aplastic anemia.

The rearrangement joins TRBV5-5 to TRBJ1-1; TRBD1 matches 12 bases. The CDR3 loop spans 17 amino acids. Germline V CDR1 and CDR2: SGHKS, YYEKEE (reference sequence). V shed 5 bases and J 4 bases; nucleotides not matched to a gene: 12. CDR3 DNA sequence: TGTGCCAGCAGTCCTCCGGGACAGGGGGCTAGGGGCACTGAAGCTTTCTTT. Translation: CASSPPGQGARGTEAFF.

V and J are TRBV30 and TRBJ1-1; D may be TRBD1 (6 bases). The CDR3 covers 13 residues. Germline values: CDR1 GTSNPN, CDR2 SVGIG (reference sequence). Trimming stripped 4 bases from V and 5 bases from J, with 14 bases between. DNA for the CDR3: TGTGCCTGGACCCGGAACAGGGAAACTGAAGCTTTCTTT. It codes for CAWTRNRETEAFF.

CDR3 coding DNA: TGTGCCAGCACCTCGGGACAGTATAATTCACCCCTCCACTTT. Protein: CASTSGQYNSPLHF. This chain links TRBV7-9 with TRBJ1-6; 7 nucleotides agree with TRBD1. V shed 7 bases and J 4 bases; nucleotides not matched to a gene: 4. Germline values: CDR1 SEHNR, CDR2 FQNEAQ (reference sequence). This CDR3 comprises 14 residues.

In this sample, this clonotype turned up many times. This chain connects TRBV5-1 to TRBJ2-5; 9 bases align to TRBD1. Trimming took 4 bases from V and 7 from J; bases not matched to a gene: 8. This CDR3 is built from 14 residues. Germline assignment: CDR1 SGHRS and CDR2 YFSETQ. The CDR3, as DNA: TGCGCCAGCAGCACGGGACAGGGACTTTTGACCCAGTACTTC. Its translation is CASSTGQGLLTQYF.

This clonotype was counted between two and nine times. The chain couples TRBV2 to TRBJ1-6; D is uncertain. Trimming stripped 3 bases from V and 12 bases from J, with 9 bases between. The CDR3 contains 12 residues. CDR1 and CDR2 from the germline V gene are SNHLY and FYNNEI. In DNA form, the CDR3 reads TGTGCCAGCAGTGAGGCTCGGGGACCCCTCCACTTT. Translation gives CASSEARGPLHF.

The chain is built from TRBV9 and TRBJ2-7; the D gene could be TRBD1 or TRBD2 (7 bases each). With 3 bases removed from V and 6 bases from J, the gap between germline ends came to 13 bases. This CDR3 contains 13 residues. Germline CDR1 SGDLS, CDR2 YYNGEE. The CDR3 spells CASSAVRGGEQYF. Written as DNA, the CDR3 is TGTGCCAGCAGCGCTGTCAGGGGGGGCGAGCAGTACTTC.

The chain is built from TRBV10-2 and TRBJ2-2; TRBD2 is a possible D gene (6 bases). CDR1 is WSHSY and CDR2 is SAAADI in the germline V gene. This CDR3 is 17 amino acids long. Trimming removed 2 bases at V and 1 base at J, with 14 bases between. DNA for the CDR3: TGCGCCAGCAGTGAGCCCCGGGACTTCCTGAACACCGGGGAGCTGTTTTTT. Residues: CASSEPRDFLNTGELFF.

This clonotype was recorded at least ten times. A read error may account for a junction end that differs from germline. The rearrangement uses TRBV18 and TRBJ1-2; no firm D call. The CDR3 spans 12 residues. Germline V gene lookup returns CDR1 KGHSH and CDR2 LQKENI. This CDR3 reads CASSPGLYDYTF. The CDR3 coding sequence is TGTGCCAGCTCACCAGGTTTATATGACTACACCTTC. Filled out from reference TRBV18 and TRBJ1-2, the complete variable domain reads NAGVMQNPRHLVRRRGQEARLRCSPMKGHSHVYWYRQLPEEGLKFMVYLQKENIIDESGMPKERFSAEFPKEGPSILRIQQVVRGDSAAYFCASSPGLYDYTFGSGTRLTVV.

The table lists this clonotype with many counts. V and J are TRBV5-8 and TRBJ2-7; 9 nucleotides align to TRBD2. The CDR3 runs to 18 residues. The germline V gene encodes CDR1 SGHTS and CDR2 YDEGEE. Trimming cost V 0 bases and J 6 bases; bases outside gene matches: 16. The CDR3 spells CASSLGAGGPLVGREQYF. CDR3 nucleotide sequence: TGTGCCAGCAGCTTGGGTGCGGGAGGGCCCCTTGTCGGTCGCGAGCAGTACTTC.

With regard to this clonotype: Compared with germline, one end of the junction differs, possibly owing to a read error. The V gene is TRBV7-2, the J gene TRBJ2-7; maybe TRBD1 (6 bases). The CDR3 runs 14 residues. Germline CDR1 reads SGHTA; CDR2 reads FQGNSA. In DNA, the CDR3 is TGCGCCAGCAGACAAGAGGGGGTATCCTACGAGCAGTACTTC. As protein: CASRQEGVSYEQYF.

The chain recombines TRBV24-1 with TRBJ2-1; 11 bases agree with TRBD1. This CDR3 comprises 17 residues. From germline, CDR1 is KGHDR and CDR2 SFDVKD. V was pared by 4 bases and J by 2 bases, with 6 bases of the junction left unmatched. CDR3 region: CATSESGTGGAYNEQFF. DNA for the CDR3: TGTGCCACCAGTGAGTCCGGGACAGGGGGGGCCTACAATGAGCAGTTCTTC.

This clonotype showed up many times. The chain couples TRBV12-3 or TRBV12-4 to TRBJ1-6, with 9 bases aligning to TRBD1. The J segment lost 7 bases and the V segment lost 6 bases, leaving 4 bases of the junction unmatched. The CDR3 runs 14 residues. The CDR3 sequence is CASSRDRVNSPLHF. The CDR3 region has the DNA TGTGCCAGCAGCCGGGACAGGGTGAATTCACCCCTCCACTTT.

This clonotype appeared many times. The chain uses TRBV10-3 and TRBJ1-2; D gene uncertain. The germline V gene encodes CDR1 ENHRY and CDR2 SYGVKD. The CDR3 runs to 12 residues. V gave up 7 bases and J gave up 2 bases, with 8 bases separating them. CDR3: CAIKGQNYGYTF. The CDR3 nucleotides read TGTGCCATCAAGGGCCAGAACTATGGCTACACCTTC.

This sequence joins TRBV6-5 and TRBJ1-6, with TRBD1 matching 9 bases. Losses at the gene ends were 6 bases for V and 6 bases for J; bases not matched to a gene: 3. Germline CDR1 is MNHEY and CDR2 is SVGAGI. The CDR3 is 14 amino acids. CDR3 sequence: CASRGQGGNSPLHF. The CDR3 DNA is TGTGCCAGCAGGGGACAGGGTGGTAATTCACCCCTCCACTTT.

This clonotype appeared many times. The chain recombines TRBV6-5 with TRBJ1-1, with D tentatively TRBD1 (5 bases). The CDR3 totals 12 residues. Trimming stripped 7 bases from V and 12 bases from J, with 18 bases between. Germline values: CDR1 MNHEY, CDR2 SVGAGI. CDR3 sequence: CASTKSGGSTFF. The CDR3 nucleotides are TGTGCCAGCACGAAATCGGGGGGTTCAACTTTCTTT.

This chain's CDR3 is CASRDSLNTEAFF. The CDR3 DNA reads as TGTGCTAGCCGCGATAGCCTGAACACTGAAGCTTTCTTT. This chain connects TRBV2 to TRBJ1-1; D uncertain. CDR1 is SNHLY and CDR2 is FYNNEI in the germline V gene. CDR3 length: 13 residues. The full variable domain, its missing parts supplied by reference TRBV2 and TRBJ1-1, is EPEVTQTPSHQVTQMGQEVILRCVPISNHLYFYWYRQILGQKVEFLVSFYNNEISEKSEIFDDQFSVERPDGSNFTLKIRSTKLEDSAMYFCASRDSLNTEAFFGQGTRLTVV.

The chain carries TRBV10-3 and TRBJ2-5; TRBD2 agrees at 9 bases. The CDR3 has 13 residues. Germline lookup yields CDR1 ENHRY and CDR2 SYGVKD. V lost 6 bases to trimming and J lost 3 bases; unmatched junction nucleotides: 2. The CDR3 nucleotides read TGTGCCATCAGCCCTAGCGGGAAAGAGACCCAGTACTTC. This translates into CAISPSGKETQYF.

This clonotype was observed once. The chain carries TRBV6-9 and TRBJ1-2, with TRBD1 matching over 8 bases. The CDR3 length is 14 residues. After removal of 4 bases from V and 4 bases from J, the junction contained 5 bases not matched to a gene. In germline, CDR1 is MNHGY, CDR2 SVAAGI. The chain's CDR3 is CASSFTGGSYGYTF. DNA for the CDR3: TGTGCCAGCAGTTTCACAGGGGGTTCCTATGGCTACACCTTC.

The CDR3 nucleotides are TGTGCCAGCAGCCCGGGACTAGCGGTTCCCTACGAGCAGTACTTC. As protein: CASSPGLAVPYEQYF. The rearrangement uses TRBV7-2 and TRBJ2-7; 11 bases map to TRBD2. The ends lost 5 bases at V and 2 bases at J; junction bases unmatched: 5. Germline CDR1 SGHTA, CDR2 FQGNSA. The CDR3 loop spans 15 amino acids.

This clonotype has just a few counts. In nucleotides, the CDR3 is TGTGCCAGCAGTCCTCAGGGGATGGGAAACACCATATATTTT. This gives the protein CASSPQGMGNTIYF. The rearrangement links TRBV2 to TRBJ1-3; TRBD1 is a possible D gene (6 bases). The CDR3 covers 14 residues. In germline, CDR1 is SNHLY, CDR2 FYNNEI. V lost 5 bases and J 4 bases, leaving 12 bases between the germline ends. Filled out from reference TRBV2 and TRBJ1-3, the complete variable domain reads EPEVTQTPSHQVTQMGQEVILRCVPISNHLYFYWYRQILGQKVEFLVSFYNNEISEKSEIFDDQFSVERPDGSNFTLKIRSTKLEDSAMYFCASSPQGMGNTIYFGEGSWLTVV.

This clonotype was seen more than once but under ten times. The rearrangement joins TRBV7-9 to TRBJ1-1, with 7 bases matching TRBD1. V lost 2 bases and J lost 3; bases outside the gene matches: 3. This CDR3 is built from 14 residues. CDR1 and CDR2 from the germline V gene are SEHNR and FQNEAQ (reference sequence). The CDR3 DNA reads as TGTGCCAGCAGCTTAACAGGGGATTACACTGAAGCTTTCTTT. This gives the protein CASSLTGDYTEAFF.

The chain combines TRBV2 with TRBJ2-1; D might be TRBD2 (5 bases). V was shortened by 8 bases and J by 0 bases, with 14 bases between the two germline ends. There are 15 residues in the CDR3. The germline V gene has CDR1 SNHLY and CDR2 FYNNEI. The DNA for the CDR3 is TGTGCCAGCCTCGGACTGCCGAGCTCCTACAATGAGCAGTTCTTC. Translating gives CASLGLPSSYNEQFF.

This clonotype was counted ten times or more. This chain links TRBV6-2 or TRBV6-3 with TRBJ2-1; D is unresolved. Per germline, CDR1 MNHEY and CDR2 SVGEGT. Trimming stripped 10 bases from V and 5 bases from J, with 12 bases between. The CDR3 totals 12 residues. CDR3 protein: CAIGGRNNEQFF. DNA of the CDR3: TGTGCCATAGGTGGGCGTAACAATGAGCAGTTCTTC.

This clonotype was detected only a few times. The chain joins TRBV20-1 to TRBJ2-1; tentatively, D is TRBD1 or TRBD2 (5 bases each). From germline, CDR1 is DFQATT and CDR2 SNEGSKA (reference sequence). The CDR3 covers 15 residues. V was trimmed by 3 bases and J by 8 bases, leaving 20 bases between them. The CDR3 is CSARKGPIFWDEQFF. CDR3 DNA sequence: TGCAGTGCTAGGAAGGGACCGATCTTCTGGGATGAGCAGTTCTTC.

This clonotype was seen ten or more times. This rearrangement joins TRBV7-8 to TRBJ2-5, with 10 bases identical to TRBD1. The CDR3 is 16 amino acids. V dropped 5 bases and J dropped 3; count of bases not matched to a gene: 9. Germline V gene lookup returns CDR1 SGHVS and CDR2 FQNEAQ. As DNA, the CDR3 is TGTGCCAGCAGCGTGGGGACAGGGGTCATGGAAGAGACCCAGTACTTC. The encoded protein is CASSVGTGVMEETQYF.

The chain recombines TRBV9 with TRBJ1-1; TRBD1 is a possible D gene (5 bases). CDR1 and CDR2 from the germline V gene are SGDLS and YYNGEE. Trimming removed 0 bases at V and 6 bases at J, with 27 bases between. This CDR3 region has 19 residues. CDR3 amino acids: CASSVAPVNGQGWIPEAFF. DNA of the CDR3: TGTGCCAGCAGCGTAGCCCCGGTGAACGGGCAGGGCTGGATCCCTGAAGCTTTCTTT.